The clone carrying this T cell receptor beta chain was seen many times. TCRdb recomputed calls from the RACE reads with MiXCR, one row per CDR3 protein. The repertoire holds roughly 120,000 distinct CDR3 sequences, 9.5% to 13% seen once, with 1.1% to 1.5% in the top ten. V shed 2 bases, J shed 2 bases, and the junction held 3 bases outside the gene matches. Germline lookup yields CDR1 KGHSH and CDR2 LQKENI. The CDR3 totals 14 residues. This entry is derived from a study of human T cells and chemical hapten exposure. Time point: patch test 1, 2 weeks after DPC sensitization. Treatment: therapeutic diphenylcyclopropenone sensitization with weekly scalp DPC.

The origin of this receptor is a woman aged 50 to 60 with alopecia areata. Some clones in this sample may be carry-over from other donors' samples. The sample in question was whole blood, obtained in connection with sensitization to the hapten diphenylcyclopropenone (DPC). This chain connects TRBV18 to TRBJ2-7; 7 bases line up with TRBD1. The chain's CDR3 is CASSPRDSTYEQYF. Written as DNA, the CDR3 is TGTGCCAGCTCACCAAGGGACAGCACCTACGAGCAGTACTTC.